Below, one T cell receptor beta chain is given with its context. The antigen remains unidentified. This record belongs to a study of T-cell reconstitution after alpha-beta-depleted transplantation in children. Study-wide results and limits: The origin of alpha-beta T cells about two months after transplant was reportedly several hundred expanded graft clones. From surviving recipient T cells and thymic progenitors came the high day-60 TCRbeta diversity observed in some patients.

This CDR3 contains 16 residues. With V trimmed by 4 bases and J by 2 bases, 10 bases remained unmatched. Germline lookup yields CDR1 SGHRS and CDR2 YFSETQ. TCRbeta library construction was performed incorporating unique molecular identifiers. TCRdb recomputed calls from the PCR reads with MiXCR, one row per CDR3 protein. This sample has about 900,000 distinct CDR3 sequences; roughly 29% occur once, and the top ten carry approximately 30%. The rearrangement uses TRBV5-1 and TRBJ2-3, with 7 bases that match TRBD1. Sequenced here: PBMCs, mostly from graft donor cells, sampled 360 days after TCRalphabeta/CD19-depleted stem cell transplant. The receptor was isolated from a boy in the first two years of life who had a stem cell transplant for SCID, so the T cells may come from the graft donor. For the CDR3, the DNA is TGCGCCAGCAGCATCCGGGACAGTGGCCCCACAGATACGCAGTATTTT. Protein: CASSIRDSGPTDTQYF.